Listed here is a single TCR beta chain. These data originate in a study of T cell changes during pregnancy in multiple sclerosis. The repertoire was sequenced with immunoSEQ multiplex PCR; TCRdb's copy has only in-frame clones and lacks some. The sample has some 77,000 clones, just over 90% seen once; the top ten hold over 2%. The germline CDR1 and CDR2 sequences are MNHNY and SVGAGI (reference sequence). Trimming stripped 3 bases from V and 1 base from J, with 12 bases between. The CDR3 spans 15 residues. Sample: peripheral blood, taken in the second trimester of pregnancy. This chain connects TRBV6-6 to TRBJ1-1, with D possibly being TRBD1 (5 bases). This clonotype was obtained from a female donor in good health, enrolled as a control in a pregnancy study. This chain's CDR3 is CASSYGGTGNTEAFF. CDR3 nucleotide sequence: TGTGCCAGCAGTTATGGGGGGACGGGGAACACTGAAGCTTTCTTT.